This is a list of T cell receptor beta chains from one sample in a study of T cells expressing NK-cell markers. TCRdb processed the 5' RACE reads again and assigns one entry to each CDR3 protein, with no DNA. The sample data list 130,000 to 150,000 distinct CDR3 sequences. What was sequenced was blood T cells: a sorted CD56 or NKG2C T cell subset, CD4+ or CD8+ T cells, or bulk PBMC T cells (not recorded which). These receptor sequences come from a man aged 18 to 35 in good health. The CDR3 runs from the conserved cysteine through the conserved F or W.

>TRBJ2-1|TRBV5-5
CASSLVLAGLPSYNEQFF
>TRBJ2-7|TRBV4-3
CASSPVRGYEQYF
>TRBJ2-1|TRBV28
CASSFLRDPSPFF
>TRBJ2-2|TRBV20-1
CSAKNSSWNTGELFF
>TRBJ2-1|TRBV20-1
CSASFLAGDLRYNEQFF
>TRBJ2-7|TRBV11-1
CASSLAKTSGIISYEQYF
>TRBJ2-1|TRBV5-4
CASSNRDYTSYNEQFF
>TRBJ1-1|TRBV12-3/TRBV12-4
CASTGGTVDTEAFF
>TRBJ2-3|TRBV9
CASSSNRDSLGLMDTQYF
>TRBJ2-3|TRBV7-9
CASSSWTSGSYDTQYF
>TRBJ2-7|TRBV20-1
CSARERDPITRYEQYF
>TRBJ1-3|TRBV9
CASSPTILGNTIYF
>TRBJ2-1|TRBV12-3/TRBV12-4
CATRTSGSLDEQFF
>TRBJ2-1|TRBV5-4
CASSDPGLAGGLDEQFF
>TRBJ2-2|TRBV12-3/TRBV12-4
CASRGPTGELFF
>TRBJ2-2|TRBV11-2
CASSTEGVGGSGELFF
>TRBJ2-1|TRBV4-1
CASSQDGGGNEQFF
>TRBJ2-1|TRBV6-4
CASSDSVDSGNEQFF
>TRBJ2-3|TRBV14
CASSQTGTGLPDTQYF
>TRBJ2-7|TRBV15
CATSTSSNPGREQYF
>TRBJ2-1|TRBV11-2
CASSFTEGMNEQFF
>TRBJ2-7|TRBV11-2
CASSLSAVPYEQYF
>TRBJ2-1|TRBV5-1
CASTPTGSGRAYEQFF
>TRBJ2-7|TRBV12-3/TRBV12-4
CASSFGAEEYF
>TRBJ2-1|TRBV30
CAWAGISVEQFF
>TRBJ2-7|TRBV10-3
CAISDGAYEQYF
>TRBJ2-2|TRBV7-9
CASSSRPGNTGELFF
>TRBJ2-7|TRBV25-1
CASSEFAGGGNEQYF
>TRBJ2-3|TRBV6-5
CASSYATSGEGDTQYF
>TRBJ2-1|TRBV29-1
CSVDLGSGGSYNEQFF
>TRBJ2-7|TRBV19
CASRGSGTYPYEQYF
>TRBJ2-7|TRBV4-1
CASSHSNAHEQYF
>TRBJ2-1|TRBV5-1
CASRGVGLDEQFF
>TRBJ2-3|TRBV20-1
CSARAALVQQFTDTQYF
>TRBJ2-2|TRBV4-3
CASSQTSGRIGTGELFF
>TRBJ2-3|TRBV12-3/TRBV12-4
CASSLGTSGADTQYF
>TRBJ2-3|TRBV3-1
CASSQVGQPDTQYF
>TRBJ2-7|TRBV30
CAWSEETSGSYEQYF
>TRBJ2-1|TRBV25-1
CASSESHRDINEQFF
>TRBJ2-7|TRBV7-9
CASSPIQGATYEQYF
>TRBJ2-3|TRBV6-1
CASSSGRADTQYF
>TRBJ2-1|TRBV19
CAISAQGLPYNEQFF
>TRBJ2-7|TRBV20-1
CSARTRNEQYF
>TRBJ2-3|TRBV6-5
CASSTDRGGGTDTQYF
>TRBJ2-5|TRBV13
CASSSIGTGETQYF
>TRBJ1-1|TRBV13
CASSPPGGVGTEAFF
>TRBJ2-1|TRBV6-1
CASRDGTSPSNEQFF
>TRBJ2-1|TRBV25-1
CASSDPESGLAGTYNEQFF